These 10 T cell receptor beta chains came from one sample sequenced in a study of blood T cell repertoires in COVID-19. Clones were sequenced by immunoSEQ multiplex PCR, and TCRdb holds only the in-frame ones, with some missing. Of roughly 190,000 clones in the sample, roughly 84% were seen once. Sequencing input: peripheral blood. These receptors all stem from a human donor with acute or convalescent COVID-19. The donor label of this sample is uncertain.

Only a few counts were recorded for this clone. The V gene is TRBV19, the J gene TRBJ1-2; D unresolved. Germline lookup yields CDR1 LNHDA and CDR2 SQIVND (reference sequence). V lost 9 bases to trimming and J lost 6 bases, with 17 bases between them. The CDR3 contains 13 residues. The chain's CDR3 is CARDVGGFNGYTF. DNA for the CDR3: TGTGCCAGGGATGTCGGAGGGTTTAATGGCTACACCTTC.

The V and J genes are TRBV10-3 and TRBJ2-2; no firm D call. This CDR3 is 12 amino acids long. V was pared by 6 bases and J by 6 bases, with 8 bases between. CDR1 and CDR2 from the germline V gene are ENHRY and SYGVKD. The CDR3 is CAIRDAAGELFF. The CDR3 coding sequence is TGTGCCATCAGAGATGCAGCCGGGGAGCTGTTTTTT.

This clone appeared a few times. This rearrangement joins TRBV9 to TRBJ1-4; no reliable D call. V lost 4 bases to trimming and J lost 7 bases, with 17 bases between them. The germline gives CDR1 SGDLS, CDR2 YYNGEE. The CDR3 spans 15 residues. The CDR3 reads CASSPGGGPGEKLFF. CDR3 DNA sequence: TGTGCCAGCAGCCCCGGAGGCGGGCCGGGTGAAAAACTGTTTTTT.

The chain combines TRBV5-4 with TRBJ2-7; 8 bases align to TRBD2. Trimming took 4 bases from V and 5 from J; bases not matched to a gene: 17. The germline gives CDR1 SGHNT, CDR2 YYREEE (reference sequence). This CDR3 has 17 residues. Written as DNA, the CDR3 is TGTGCCAGCAGCCCTTCAACGGGGGGGCGGTCTGGCCACGAGCAGTACTTC. This sequence encodes CASSPSTGGRSGHEQYF.

This rearrangement joins TRBV9 to TRBJ1-5, with TRBD1 as a possible D gene (5 bases). Germline V gene sequence: CDR1 SGDLS, CDR2 YYNGEE. The CDR3 is 16 amino acids. The V and J ends lost 4 bases and 6 bases respectively, with 20 bases between them. The CDR3 sequence: CASSNLHQTAFQPQHF. The CDR3 DNA sequence: TGTGCCAGCAGCAACCTACACCAGACAGCCTTTCAGCCCCAGCATTTT.

This clone was seen a few times. This sequence joins TRBV14 and TRBJ1-1, with TRBD1 matching over 7 bases. J lost 7 bases, V lost 4 bases, and 18 bases had no gene match. Germline V gene data show CDR1 as SGHDN and CDR2 as FVKESK. CDR3 length: 17 amino acids. Here the CDR3 DNA reads TGTGCCAGCAGCCTAAACAGGGACAGTCCGTCGATTGGTGAAGCTTTCTTT. Protein: CASSLNRDSPSIGEAFF.

This clone came up once. CDR3 in DNA: TGTGCCTGGACCTACAGGGAATTGGGCGGCTACACCTTC. Amino acids: CAWTYRELGGYTF. The rearrangement links TRBV30 to TRBJ1-2; tentative D call: TRBD1 (6 bases). V lost 4 bases to trimming and J lost 8 bases, with 17 bases between them. This CDR3 has 13 amino acids. Germline lookup yields CDR1 GTSNPN and CDR2 SVGIG (reference sequence).

The chain combines TRBV19 with TRBJ1-5; 8 bases line up with TRBD1. Trimming cost V 3 bases and J 7 bases; bases outside gene matches: 2. Germline-derived CDR1 and CDR2 are LNHDA and SQIVND (reference sequence). The CDR3 has 13 amino acids. CDR3 coding DNA: TGTGCCAGTAGTATGAACAGGGGGCAGCCCCAGCATTTT. This encodes CASSMNRGQPQHF.

The chain employs TRBV19 and TRBJ2-2, with D perhaps matching TRBD2 (6 bases). Germline loops: CDR1 LNHDA, CDR2 SQIVND (reference sequence). V dropped 5 bases and J dropped 7 bases, with 17 bases sitting between them. The CDR3 has 15 amino acids. CDR3 sequence: CASSPPGLSIGELFF. The CDR3 DNA reads TGTGCCAGTAGTCCACCGGGACTGAGCATCGGGGAGCTGTTTTTT.

This clone was seen once. The chain joins TRBV5-8 to TRBJ1-4, with 9 bases aligning to TRBD1. Per germline, CDR1 SGHTS and CDR2 YDEGEE. Trimming removed 0 bases from V and 2 bases from J; junction bases left unmatched: 5. This CDR3 region has 17 residues. The CDR3 here is CASSLVGTGPTNEKLFF. CDR3 in DNA: TGTGCCAGCAGCTTGGTGGGGACAGGGCCCACTAATGAAAAACTGTTTTTT.